The sample holds a few counts of the clone carrying this T cell receptor beta chain. The sample is drawn from a study of blood T cells in healthy people across ages. PCR was performed a second time for about 6 to 12 cycles using a sample-barcoded 5' primer and a J-beta primer mix. TCRdb used MiXCR to reprocess the 5' RACE reads, holding one entry per CDR3 protein. The table lists roughly 860,000 distinct CDR3 sequences, around two thirds of them singletons, with roughly 26% in the top ten. V was pared by 0 bases and J by 6 bases, with 9 bases between. Germline loops: CDR1 PRHDT, CDR2 FYEKMQ (reference sequence). The CDR3 contains 14 residues.

Sequencing used blood. J is TRBJ1-5 and V is TRBV13, with D unresolved. The TCR originated in a man under 40 in good health. CDR3 in amino acids: CASSLGLGGQPQHF. CDR3 bases: TGTGCCAGCAGCTTAGGCCTCGGAGGTCAGCCCCAGCATTTT.